What follows are 6 T cell receptor beta chains derived from one specimen sequenced in a study of T cell responses to AZD1222 COVID-19 vaccine. Sequencing was performed with immunoSEQ multiplex PCR; in TCRdb, only in-frame clones are kept and a portion is missing. The data show just under 90,000 clones, with 89% seen just once and around 5.5% held by the top ten. Material: peripheral blood, obtained 28 days after the second AZD1222 dose. The source of these receptors is an adult who received the AZD1222 COVID-19 vaccine.

The gene calls are TRBV2 and TRBJ2-5, with a possible D match to TRBD1 (6 bases). The CDR3 length is 15 residues. The V and J ends lost 6 bases and 2 bases respectively, with 16 bases between them. Germline V gene sequence: CDR1 SNHLY, CDR2 FYNNEI. The CDR3 protein is CASSGDGQPQETQYF. The CDR3 DNA is TGTGCCAGCAGCGGCGACGGACAGCCACAAGAGACCCAGTACTTC.

The chain joins TRBV4-1 to TRBJ1-1; D remains ambiguous. CDR3 size: 13 residues. Germline V gives CDR1 MGHRA, CDR2 YSYEKL. Between the trimmed V and J ends, which lost 5 bases and 4 bases, there was a span of 11 bases. The CDR3 loop is CASSSNLGTEAFF. DNA for the CDR3: TGCGCCAGCAGCTCCAACCTCGGCACTGAAGCTTTCTTT.

The rearrangement joins TRBV3-1 (or the pseudogene TRBV3-2) to TRBJ1-1, with no clear D. V dropped 1 base and J dropped 5 bases, with 8 bases sitting between them. Germline CDR1 reads LGHDT; CDR2 reads YNNKEL (reference sequence). The CDR3 has 13 residues. The CDR3 here is CASSQARRTEAFF. The CDR3 nucleotides read TGTGCCAGCAGCCAAGCTCGGAGGACTGAAGCTTTCTTT.

With respect to this clone: Other DNA sequences of this sample code for an identical CDR3. The chain is built from TRBV11-2 and TRBJ2-5; D is unresolved. The CDR3 has 12 residues. Trimming took 5 bases from V and 4 from J, leaving 8 bases between them. Germline V gene sequence: CDR1 SGHAT, CDR2 FQNNGV. CDR3 sequence: CASSPGRETQYF. In nucleotides, the CDR3 is TGTGCCAGCAGCCCAGGCAGAGAGACCCAGTACTTC.

The sample holds one count of this clone. The V gene is TRBV30, the J gene TRBJ1-4; D uncertain. Germline loops: CDR1 GTSNPN, CDR2 SVGIG (reference sequence). CDR3 length equals 11 residues. V was shortened by 1 base and J by 8 bases, with 5 bases between the two germline ends. The CDR3 DNA reads as TGTGCCTGGAGTGGACAAGAAAAACTGTTTTTT. Residues: CAWSGQEKLFF.

The chain employs TRBV5-5 and TRBJ1-5; possibly TRBD1 for D (5 bases). This CDR3 comprises 16 residues. From germline, CDR1 is SGHKS and CDR2 YYEKEE (reference sequence). Trimming stripped 1 base from V and 0 bases from J, with 11 bases between. The CDR3 reads CASSLLWGISNQPQHF. CDR3 DNA sequence: TGTGCCAGCAGCTTGTTGTGGGGGATTAGCAATCAGCCCCAGCATTTT. Looking up the rest from reference TRBV5-5 and TRBJ1-5 gives the full variable domain: DAGVTQSPTHLIKTRGQQVTLRCSPISGHKSVSWYQQVLGQGPQFIFQYYEKEERGRGNFPDRFSARQFPNYSSELNVNALLLGDSALYLCASSLLWGISNQPQHFGDGTRLSIL.